These T cell receptor beta chains were read from a single sample in a study of Ad26.COV2.S vaccination and SARS-CoV-2 variants. Profiling relied on immunoSEQ multiplex PCR, and the TCRdb table lists in-frame clones only, not all of them. The table has under 500,000 clones, around 92% seen once. The source was peripheral blood, collected in a trial of Ad26.COV2.S vaccine versus placebo. The source of these receptors is a person between 18 and 59 years old who received the Ad26.COV2.S COVID-19 vaccine or a placebo. CDR3s include the opening cysteine and the closing phenylalanine or tryptophan. D genes are given only for firm matches. The size field is filled for only some rows; it gives once, few, many or a size class.

>.|TRBV15|TRBJ2-7|.
TGTGCCACCAGCAGAGATGCCGGGACCTACGCCCTACGACAGCAGTACTTC
CATSRDAGTYALRQQYF
>.|TRBV6-6|TRBJ1-1|.
TGTGCCAGCAGTGCATCAGCCAACACTGAAGCTTTCTTT
CASSASANTEAFF
>.|TRBV6-6|TRBJ1-2|.
TGTGCCAGCAGTTATTCAATACTCGACTATGGCTACACCTTC
CASSYSILDYGYTF
>TRBD2|TRBV5-4|TRBJ2-5|.
TGTGCCAGCAGCCCCGGGGGGGGAGGGATAGAGACCCAGTACTTC
CASSPGGGGIETQYF
>TRBD1|TRBV9|TRBJ1-1|.
TGTGCCAGCAGCGCCGACAGGGTGAGGAACACTGAAGCTTTCTTT
CASSADRVRNTEAFF
>.|TRBV3-1/TRBV3-2|TRBJ1-2|.
TGTGCCAGCAGCCAAAAAGGGGGAGTCACCTTC
CASSQKGGVTF
>.|TRBV18|TRBJ1-2|.
TGTGCCAGCTCGCCCGACAGGAGTCAGCTGTATGGCTACACCTTC
CASSPDRSQLYGYTF
>.|TRBV11-2|TRBJ1-1|once
TGTGCCAGCAGCTTAGATCCCCGAGTTGAAGCTTTCTTT
CASSLDPRVEAFF
>.|TRBV19|TRBJ1-1|.
TGTGCCAGTAGTATAGATCGTACTGAAGCTTTCTTT
CASSIDRTEAFF
>TRBD1|TRBV2|TRBJ2-5|.
TGTGCCAGCACGACCAGGGGGGAGACCCAGTACTTC
CASTTRGETQYF
>.|TRBV3-1/TRBV3-2|TRBJ1-3|.
TGTGCCAGCAGCCAAGTAAGTTCTGGAAACACCATATATTTT
CASSQVSSGNTIYF
>.|TRBV11-2|TRBJ2-2|.
TGTGCCAGCAGCTTAGCCTGGGGGGCCACCGGGGAGCTGTTTTTT
CASSLAWGATGELFF
>TRBD2|TRBV9|TRBJ2-3|.
TGTGCCAGCAGCGTATCTGGACTAGCGGGGGTTGCAGATACGCAGTATTTT
CASSVSGLAGVADTQYF
>.|TRBV2|TRBJ2-3|.
TGTGCCAGCAGTGAAGCCCGGTTTCGTAGCACAGATACGCAGTATTTT
CASSEARFRSTDTQYF
>.|TRBV2|TRBJ2-3|.
TGTGCCAGCAGTGGTGACCAGAGGGGAGCCACAGATACGCAGTATTTT
CASSGDQRGATDTQYF
>TRBD2|TRBV19|TRBJ2-1|.
TGTGCCAGTAAGGGCCTAGATGGGACTAGCGGACGCTACTACAATGAGCAGTTCTTC
CASKGLDGTSGRYYNEQFF
>.|TRBV3-1/TRBV3-2|TRBJ1-5|few
TGTGCCAGCAGCCAAGACAGGGGAAATCAGCCCCAGCATTTT
CASSQDRGNQPQHF
>.|TRBV5-1|TRBJ1-1|.
TGCGCCAGCACCCCTGGGACGGGCCCTTACACTGAAGCTTTCTTT
CASTPGTGPYTEAFF
>TRBD1|TRBV7-8|TRBJ2-7|.
TGTGCCAGCAGCCCGACGAGGGACAGGGGTTACGAGCAGTACTTC
CASSPTRDRGYEQYF
>TRBD1|TRBV7-9|TRBJ2-1|.
TGTGCCAGCAGAAACACAGGGGGAAACTACAATGAGCAGTTCTTC
CASRNTGGNYNEQFF
>.|TRBV5-4|TRBJ2-7|.
TGTGCCAGCAGCTCCGGCTACGAGCAGTACTTC
CASSSGYEQYF
>.|TRBV6-2/TRBV6-3|TRBJ2-5|once
TGTGCCAGCAGTTACTCGAGTAGGGTGGAGACCCAGTACTTC
CASSYSSRVETQYF
>.|TRBV7-8|TRBJ2-2|.
TGTGCCAGCAGCCAGACAAGGACCGGGGAGCTGTTTTTT
CASSQTRTGELFF
>TRBD1|TRBV9|TRBJ1-6|few
TGTGCCAGCAGCGGGGGGACAGGGTGGGGAAATTCACCCCTCCACTTT
CASSGGTGWGNSPLHF
>.|TRBV25-1|TRBJ2-7|.
TGTGCCAGCAGATCCGACATCTCCTACGAGCAGTACTTC
CASRSDISYEQYF
>.|TRBV5-6|TRBJ1-2|.
TGTGCCAGCAGCTTGATGGGCGGTAGTGGAGATGGCTACACCTTC
CASSLMGGSGDGYTF
>TRBD1|TRBV7-2|TRBJ2-7|once
TGTGCCAGCAGCTCCCGACAGGGGCACTCCTACGAGCAGTACTTC
CASSSRQGHSYEQYF
>TRBD1|TRBV19|TRBJ1-5|.
TGTGCCAGTAGTGATGACAGGGGAGATCCTTATAGCAATCAGCCCCAGCATTTT
CASSDDRGDPYSNQPQHF
>TRBD2|TRBV24-1|TRBJ2-1|.
TGTGCCACCAGTGATCCCTCGGTCCGGGGGGGGGCAGGGTACAATGAGCAGTTCTTC
CATSDPSVRGGAGYNEQFF
>TRBD2|TRBV5-4|TRBJ2-7|once
TGTGCCAGCAGCTCGCTAGCGGGGGGGCCCTACGAGCAGTACTTC
CASSSLAGGPYEQYF
>TRBD2|TRBV6-2/TRBV6-3|TRBJ2-1|.
TGTGCCAGCAGTTACACCTCGATCTCCCAGCGGGGGGTATACAATGAGCAGTTCTTC
CASSYTSISQRGVYNEQFF
>.|TRBV19|TRBJ2-7|once
TGTGCCAGTAGTATGATAAATGGATACGAGCAGTACTTC
CASSMINGYEQYF
>TRBD2|TRBV11-2|TRBJ2-7|.
TGTGCCAGCAGCTCCCTGGTGAAAAAGCGGGAGTCCTACGAGCAGTACTTC
CASSSLVKKRESYEQYF
>.|TRBV19|TRBJ2-5|once
TGTGCCAGTAAAGTGGCCTCTTCACAAGAGACCCAGTACTTC
CASKVASSQETQYF
>TRBD1|TRBV29-1|TRBJ2-1|.
TGCAGCGTTGAAGTTCGGACAGGGATATACAATGAGCAGTTCTTC
CSVEVRTGIYNEQFF
>.|TRBV18|TRBJ2-7|.
TGTGCCAGCTCATCCGGGTTAGCTACGCTCAGCGAGCAGTACTTC
CASSSGLATLSEQYF
>TRBD2|TRBV5-1|TRBJ2-1|.
TGCGCCAGCAGCTTTGGACTAGCGGGGAATGGGGATGAGCAGTTCTTC
CASSFGLAGNGDEQFF
>.|TRBV5-4|TRBJ2-1|.
TGTGCCAGCAGCTTGGGTGCGGGGTACAATGAGCAGTTCTTC
CASSLGAGYNEQFF
>.|TRBV7-9|TRBJ2-7|.
TGTGCCTCCAGCCCGGGTTACGAGCAGTACTTC
CASSPGYEQYF
>TRBD1|TRBV6-5|TRBJ1-1|.
TGTGCCAGCAGTTACACCGGGACAGCGAACACTGAAGCTTTCTTT
CASSYTGTANTEAFF
>.|TRBV28|TRBJ2-5|once
TGTGCCAGTGCTCCAGGCGGAGAAGAGACCCAGTACTTC
CASAPGGEETQYF
>TRBD2|TRBV5-1|TRBJ2-5|once
TGCGCCAGCAGCTTACTAGCGTCCCAAGAGACCCAGTACTTC
CASSLLASQETQYF
>TRBD1|TRBV18|TRBJ2-3|.
TGTGCCAGCTCAAAGGGACAGCTTACAGATACGCAGTATTTT
CASSKGQLTDTQYF
>.|TRBV28|TRBJ2-7|once
TGTGCCAGCAGTTTGATCACATTACGACCAGAGCAGTACTTC
CASSLITLRPEQYF
>TRBD1|TRBV6-2/TRBV6-3|TRBJ2-7|.
TGTGCCAGCAGCCGGGACAGCCAATACCGGGGGCAGTACTTC
CASSRDSQYRGQYF
>.|TRBV6-5|TRBJ1-1|once
TGTGCCAGCAGTCCGCTCACAGGGAGGATGGCTGAAGCTTTCTTT
CASSPLTGRMAEAFF
>.|TRBV11-2|TRBJ2-7|.
TGTGCCAGCAGCCAAGACTATAACTCCTACGAGCAGTACTTC
CASSQDYNSYEQYF
>.|TRBV5-1|TRBJ1-1|.
TGCGCCAGCAGCTTGGGGGCAACGAACACTGAAGCTTTCTTT
CASSLGATNTEAFF